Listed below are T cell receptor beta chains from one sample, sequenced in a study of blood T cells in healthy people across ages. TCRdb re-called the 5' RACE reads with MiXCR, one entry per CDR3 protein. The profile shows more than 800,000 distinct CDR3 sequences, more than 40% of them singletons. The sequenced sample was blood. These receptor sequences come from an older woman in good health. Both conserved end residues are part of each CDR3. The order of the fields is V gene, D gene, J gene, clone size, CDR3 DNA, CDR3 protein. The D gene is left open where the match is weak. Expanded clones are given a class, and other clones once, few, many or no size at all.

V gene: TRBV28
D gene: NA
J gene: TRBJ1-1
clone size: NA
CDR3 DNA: TGTGCCAGCAGTTTTGTACAGGGAGGGACTGAAGCTTTCTTT
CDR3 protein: CASSFVQGGTEAFF

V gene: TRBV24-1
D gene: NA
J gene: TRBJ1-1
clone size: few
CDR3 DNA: TGTGCCACCAGTGACAGCCCGAACACTGAAGCTTTCTTT
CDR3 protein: CATSDSPNTEAFF

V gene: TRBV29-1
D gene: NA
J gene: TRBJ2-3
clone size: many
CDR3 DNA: TGCAGCGTTGAAAGCGCCAGCACAGATACGCAGTATTTT
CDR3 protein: CSVESASTDTQYF

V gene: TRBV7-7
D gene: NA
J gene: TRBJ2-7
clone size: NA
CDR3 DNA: TGTGCCAGCAGCTTATTTCGACCCACCTACGAGCAGTACTTC
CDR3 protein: CASSLFRPTYEQYF

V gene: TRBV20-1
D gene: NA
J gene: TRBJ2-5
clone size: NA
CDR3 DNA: TGCGTTACTGAGGGGGACCTCAGGTACAATGAACAGTACTTC
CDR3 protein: CVTEGDLRYNEQYF

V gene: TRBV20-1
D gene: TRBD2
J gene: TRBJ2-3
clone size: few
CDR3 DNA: TGCAGTGCTCAAGAGGGGGGCGGGAGGGCGAATTTGGATACGCAGTATTTT
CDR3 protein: CSAQEGGGRANLDTQYF

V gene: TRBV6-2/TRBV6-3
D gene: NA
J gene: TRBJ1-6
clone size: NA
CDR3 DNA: TGTGCCAGCAGTTACGCGACGACCAATTCACCCCTCCACTTT
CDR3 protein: CASSYATTNSPLHF

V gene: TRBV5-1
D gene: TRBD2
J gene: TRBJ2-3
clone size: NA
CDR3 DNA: TGCGCCAGCAGCTCCCCGACTAGCGGGAGAAGAGATACGCAGTATTTT
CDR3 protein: CASSSPTSGRRDTQYF

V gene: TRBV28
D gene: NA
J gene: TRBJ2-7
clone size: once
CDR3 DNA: TGTGCCAGCAGTTTCCCCCAGGGCCCCCGTTACGAGCAGTACTTC
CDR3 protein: CASSFPQGPRYEQYF

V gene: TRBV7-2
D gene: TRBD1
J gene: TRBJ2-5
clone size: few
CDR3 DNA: TGTGCCAGCAGCTTAGGGGACAGGGCCCGGGGAGAGACCCAGTACTTC
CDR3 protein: CASSLGDRARGETQYF

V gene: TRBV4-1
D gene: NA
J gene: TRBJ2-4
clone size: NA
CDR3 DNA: TGCGCCAGCAGCCCCTACGAGGATCCCAAAAACATTCAGTACTTC
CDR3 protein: CASSPYEDPKNIQYF

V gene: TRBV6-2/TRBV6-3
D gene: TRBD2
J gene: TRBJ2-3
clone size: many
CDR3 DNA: TGTGCCAGCAGTCCGCGGGGGTCCACAGATACGCAGTATTTT
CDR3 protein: CASSPRGSTDTQYF

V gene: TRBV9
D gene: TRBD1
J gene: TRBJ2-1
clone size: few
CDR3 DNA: TGTGCCAGCAGCACGGTTCGGGGACAGGCCTCCGAGCAGTTCTTC
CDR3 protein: CASSTVRGQASEQFF

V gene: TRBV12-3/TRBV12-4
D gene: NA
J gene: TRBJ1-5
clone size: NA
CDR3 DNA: TGTGCCACCACGAAGAACGGAGGGGATCATCAGCCCCAGCATTTT
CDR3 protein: CATTKNGGDHQPQHF

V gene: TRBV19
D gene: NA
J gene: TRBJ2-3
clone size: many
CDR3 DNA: TGTGCCAGTAGTACGCTTCCGGGACGGCATACGCAGTATTTT
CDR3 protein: CASSTLPGRHTQYF

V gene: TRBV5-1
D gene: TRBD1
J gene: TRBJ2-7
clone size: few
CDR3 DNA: TGCGCCAGCAGCAACGGACGGGACAGCAACTACGAGCAGTACTTC
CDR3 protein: CASSNGRDSNYEQYF

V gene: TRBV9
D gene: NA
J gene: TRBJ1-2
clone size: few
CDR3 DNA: TGTGCCAGCAGCTCCAGGGCCCATGGCTACACCTTC
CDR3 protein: CASSSRAHGYTF

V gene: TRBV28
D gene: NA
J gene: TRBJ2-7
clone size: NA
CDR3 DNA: TGTGCCAGCAGCGGGGTGTCAGGGGCCATCTACGAGCAGTACTTC
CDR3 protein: CASSGVSGAIYEQYF

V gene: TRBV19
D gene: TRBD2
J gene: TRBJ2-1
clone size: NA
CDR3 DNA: TGTGCCAGTAGTATCCCCGGGGGACTAGCGGGAAATAAGCAGTTCTTC
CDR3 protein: CASSIPGGLAGNKQFF

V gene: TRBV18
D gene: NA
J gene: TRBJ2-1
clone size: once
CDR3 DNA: TGTGCCAGCTCACCGACGCCCGACAGGCAACGTTACAATGAGCAGTTCTTC
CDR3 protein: CASSPTPDRQRYNEQFF

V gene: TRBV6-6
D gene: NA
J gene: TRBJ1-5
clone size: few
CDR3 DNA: TGTGCCAGCAGCCCGACAGAAGGCCCCGGCAATCAGCCCCAGCATTTT
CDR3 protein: CASSPTEGPGNQPQHF

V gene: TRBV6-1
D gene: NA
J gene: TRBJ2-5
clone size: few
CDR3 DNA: TGTGCCAGCACCTTTACGTGGGGTTCAGAGACCCAGTACTTC
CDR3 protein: CASTFTWGSETQYF

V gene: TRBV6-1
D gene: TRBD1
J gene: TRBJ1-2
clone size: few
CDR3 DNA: TGTGCCAGCAGTGAGGGGACAGGGTTCGGCTACACCTTC
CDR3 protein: CASSEGTGFGYTF

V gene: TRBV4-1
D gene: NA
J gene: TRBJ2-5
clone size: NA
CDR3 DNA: TGCGCCAGCAGCCCCAAGTGGGGCAAGGGAGGAGAGACCCAGTACTTC
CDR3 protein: CASSPKWGKGGETQYF

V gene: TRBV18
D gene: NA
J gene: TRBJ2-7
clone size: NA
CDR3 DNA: TGTGCCAGCTCACCACCGACGGGCCACTACGAGCAGTACTTC
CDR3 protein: CASSPPTGHYEQYF

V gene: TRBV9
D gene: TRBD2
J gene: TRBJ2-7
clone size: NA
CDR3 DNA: TGTGCCAGCAGCGCGGAGGGACTAAGGTCCTACGAGCAGTACTTC
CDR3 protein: CASSAEGLRSYEQYF

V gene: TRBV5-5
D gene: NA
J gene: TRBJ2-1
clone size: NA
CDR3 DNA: TGTGCCAGCAGCCGGGACACCCGAGGGGGCAATGAGCAGTTCTTC
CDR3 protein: CASSRDTRGGNEQFF

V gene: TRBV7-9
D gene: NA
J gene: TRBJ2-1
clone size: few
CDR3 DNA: TGTGCCAGCAGCTTCCGGGAGCGTGAGCAGTTCTTC
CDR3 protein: CASSFREREQFF